Listed here are 15 T cell receptor beta chains from one sample, sequenced in a study of blood T cell repertoires in COVID-19. The protocol was immunoSEQ multiplex PCR, while the TCRdb copy is restricted to in-frame clones and leaves out a portion. This repertoire shows about 140,000 clones, roughly four fifths found once; its top ten account for around 13%. What was sequenced was peripheral blood. These receptor sequences come from an elderly man with acute or convalescent COVID-19.

This clone was detected a few times. The chain is built from TRBV14 and TRBJ2-1; 12 nucleotides match TRBD2. CDR1 and CDR2 (germline): SGHDN, FVKESK. J lost 9 bases, V lost 1 base, and 13 bases had no gene match. The CDR3 has 18 amino acids. The CDR3 DNA is TGTGCCAGCAGCCAAGTTTTGGCCCTAGCGGGGGGGCCAGGTGAGCAGTTCTTC. This codes for CASSQVLALAGGPGEQFF.

This clone has only a few counts. The chain has TRBV28 and TRBJ1-6; D gene ambiguous. The CDR3 totals 14 residues. Trimming took off 7 bases at V and 0 bases at J, with 7 bases between the two ends. Germline-derived CDR1 and CDR2 are MDHEN and SYDVKM. In nucleotides, the CDR3 is TGTGCCAGCATGGGGAGCTCCTATAATTCACCCCTCCACTTT. Its translation: CASMGSSYNSPLHF.

V is TRBV4-2 and J is TRBJ2-6, with no clear D. Germline assignment: CDR1 LGHNA and CDR2 YNFKEQ. V was cut by 3 bases and J by 0 bases, with 6 bases left in between. The CDR3 extends over 15 amino acids. The CDR3 DNA reads as TGTGCCAGCAGCCAGTCCGGCTCTGGGGCCAACGTCCTGACTTTC. The encoded protein is CASSQSGSGANVLTF.

Only one count was recorded for this clone. The V and J genes are TRBV28 and TRBJ1-5; D is ambiguous. CDR1 MDHEN and CDR2 SYDVKM come from the germline V gene. Trimming cost V 7 bases and J 3 bases, with 16 bases left between them. The CDR3 totals 15 residues. The CDR3 DNA is TGTGCCAGCATCTACTCCGGGTTGGTCAATCAGCCCCAGCATTTT. Its translation is CASIYSGLVNQPQHF.

V gene TRBV28 combines with J gene TRBJ2-7; maybe TRBD2 (5 bases). This CDR3 is built from 17 residues. V was trimmed by 5 bases and J by 3 bases, leaving 23 bases between them. Germline CDR1 and CDR2: MDHEN and SYDVKM. The CDR3 region is CASSPPDEGERDYEQYF. The CDR3 DNA follows: TGTGCCAGCAGTCCACCTGATGAGGGTGAAAGGGACTACGAGCAGTACTTC.

This chain uses TRBV13 with TRBJ1-2; 7 bases match TRBD1. The CDR3 is made up of 17 amino acids. Trimming removed 4 bases from V and 4 bases from J; junction bases left unmatched: 15. Germline-derived CDR1 and CDR2 are PRHDT and FYEKMQ (reference sequence). The CDR3 DNA sequence: TGTGCCAGCAGCTCTACTCGCACAGGGGTCTCCGGCTATGGCTACACCTTC. This translates into CASSSTRTGVSGYGYTF. The variable domain in full, with the rest retrieved from reference TRBV13 and TRBJ1-2, is AAGVIQSPRHLIKEKRETATLKCYPIPRHDTVYWYQQGPGQDPQFLISFYEKMQSDKGSIPDRFSAQQFSDYHSELNMSSLELGDSALYFCASSSTRTGVSGYGYTFGSGTRLTVV.

The rearrangement uses TRBV5-1 and TRBJ1-1, with no clear D. Per the germline V gene, CDR1 is SGHRS and CDR2 is YFSETQ. V was clipped by 1 base and J by 6 bases, with 7 bases between them. The CDR3 is 12 amino acids. CDR3 DNA: TGCGCCAGCAGCTTGAGAGGGTCTGAAGCTTTCTTT. Translating it yields CASSLRGSEAFF.

This chain connects TRBV10-3 to TRBJ2-7; D perhaps matches TRBD1 (6 bases). The CDR3 totals 17 residues. V lost 2 bases to trimming and J lost 7 bases, with 24 bases between them. Germline-derived CDR1 and CDR2 are ENHRY and SYGVKD. The CDR3 DNA reads as TGTGCCATCAGTGAGGAGGATTCTGGGACATTGAACGATGAGCAGTACTTC. Protein sequence: CAISEEDSGTLNDEQYF.

The gene calls are TRBV7-2 and TRBJ1-5; D remains unclear. Germline V gene data show CDR1 as SGHTA and CDR2 as FQGNSA. The CDR3 extends over 13 amino acids. V was shortened by 2 bases and J by 4 bases, with 6 bases between the two germline ends. The DNA of the CDR3 is TGTGCCAGCAGCTTATCCCAGAATCAGCCCCAGCATTTT. It encodes CASSLSQNQPQHF.

The chain links TRBV5-8 to TRBJ1-4; 8 positions agree with TRBD1. CDR3 length: 15 amino acids. Germline CDR1 reads SGHTS; CDR2 reads YDEGEE. Trimming took 4 bases from V and 6 from J; bases not matched to a gene: 8. The CDR3 sequence: CASSNTGGLDEKLFF. CDR3 nucleotides: TGTGCCAGCAGCAACACAGGGGGTCTAGATGAAAAACTGTTTTTT.

This clone was seen more than once but under ten times. The chain is built from TRBV24-1 and TRBJ2-2, with TRBD1 matching 7 bases. J was trimmed by 2 bases and V by 10 bases; bases with no gene match: 6. This CDR3 comprises 14 residues. CDR1 and CDR2 from the germline V gene are KGHDR and SFDVKD. CDR3: CATGGEVNTGELFF. DNA for the CDR3: TGTGCCACAGGGGGCGAGGTCAACACCGGGGAGCTGTTTTTT.

This clone was seen a few times. V and J are TRBV9 and TRBJ1-4; D is unclear. The ends were cut back, 4 bases at V and 1 base at J, with 8 bases in the middle. Germline V CDR1 and CDR2: SGDLS, YYNGEE. The CDR3 has 14 residues. CDR3 in amino acids: CASSLSGTNEKLFF. In DNA form, the CDR3 reads TGTGCCAGCAGCTTAAGCGGAACTAATGAAAAACTGTTTTTT.

This clone was picked up a small number of times. The chain carries TRBV7-2 and TRBJ1-6; 9 nucleotides align to TRBD1. Germline values: CDR1 SGHTA, CDR2 FQGNSA. J lost 9 bases, V lost 3 bases, and 6 bases had no gene match. The CDR3 runs to 15 residues. The CDR3 sequence is CASSLSRDRVSPLHF. The CDR3 nucleotides read TGTGCCAGCAGCTTGTCCCGGGACAGGGTTTCACCCCTCCACTTT.

V gene TRBV5-4 combines with J gene TRBJ2-2; maybe TRBD1 (5 bases). Germline CDR1 reads SGHNT; CDR2 reads YYREEE (reference sequence). The CDR3 sequence is 14 residues long. V was cut by 2 bases and J by 1 base, with 6 bases left in between. The CDR3 nucleotides are TGTGCCAGCAGCTTTCAGGGGAACACCGGGGAGCTGTTTTTT. It specifies CASSFQGNTGELFF.

V gene TRBV19 combines with J gene TRBJ2-2; perhaps TRBD2 as D (5 bases). The CDR3 has 14 amino acids. Germline V gene sequence: CDR1 LNHDA, CDR2 SQIVND (reference sequence). V was clipped by 1 base and J by 6 bases, with 9 bases between them. The CDR3 region has the DNA TGTGCCAGTAGTATAGGACTCGGGGCCGGGGAGCTGTTTTTT. It translates to CASSIGLGAGELFF.